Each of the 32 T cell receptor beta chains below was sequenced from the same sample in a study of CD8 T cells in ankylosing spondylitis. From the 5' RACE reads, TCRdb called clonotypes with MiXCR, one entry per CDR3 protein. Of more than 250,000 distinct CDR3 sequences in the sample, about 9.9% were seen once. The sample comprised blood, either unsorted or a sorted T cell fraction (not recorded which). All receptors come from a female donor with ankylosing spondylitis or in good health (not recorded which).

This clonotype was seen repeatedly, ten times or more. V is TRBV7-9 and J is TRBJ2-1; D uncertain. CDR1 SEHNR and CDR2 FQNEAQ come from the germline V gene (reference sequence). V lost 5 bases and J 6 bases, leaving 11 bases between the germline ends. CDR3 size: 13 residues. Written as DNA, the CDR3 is TGTGCCAGCAGCAACGAGCTAGGCAATGAGCAGTTCTTC. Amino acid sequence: CASSNELGNEQFF.

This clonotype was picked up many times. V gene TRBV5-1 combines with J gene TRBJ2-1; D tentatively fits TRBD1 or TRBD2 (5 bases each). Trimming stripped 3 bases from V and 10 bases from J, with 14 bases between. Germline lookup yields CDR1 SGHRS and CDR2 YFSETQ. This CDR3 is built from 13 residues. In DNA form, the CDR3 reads TGCGCCAGCAGCTGGGACGGCCTGGCGGAGCAGTTCTTC. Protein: CASSWDGLAEQFF.

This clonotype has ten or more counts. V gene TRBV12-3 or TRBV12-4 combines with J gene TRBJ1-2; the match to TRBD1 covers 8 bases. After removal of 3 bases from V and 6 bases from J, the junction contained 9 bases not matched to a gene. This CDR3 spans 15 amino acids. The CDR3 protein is CASSFGRGRPNGYTF. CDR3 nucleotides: TGTGCCAGCAGTTTCGGCAGGGGGCGCCCGAATGGCTACACCTTC.

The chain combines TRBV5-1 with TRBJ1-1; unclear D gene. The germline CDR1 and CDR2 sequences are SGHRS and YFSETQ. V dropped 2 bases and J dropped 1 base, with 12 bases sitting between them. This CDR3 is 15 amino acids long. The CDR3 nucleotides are TGCGCCAGCAGCTTAGAGGTCGGAGCGAACACTGAAGCTTTCTTT. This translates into CASSLEVGANTEAFF.

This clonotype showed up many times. Here the CDR3 DNA reads TGCGCCAGCAGCTACGAAAACGGGACAGGAGCTAACTATGGCTACACCTTC. This gives the protein CASSYENGTGANYGYTF. J is TRBJ1-2 and V is TRBV5-1; TRBD1 matches at 8 bases. The CDR3 runs 17 residues. From germline, CDR1 is SGHRS and CDR2 YFSETQ. The V segment lost 3 bases and the J segment 0 bases; nucleotides outside the gene matches: 10.

The CDR3 protein is CASSSTSDFEKLFF. DNA for the CDR3: TGCGCCAGCAGCTCAACATCGGACTTCGAAAAACTGTTTTTT. J is TRBJ1-4 and V is TRBV5-1; D gene ambiguous. The germline V and J ends were trimmed by 3 bases and 8 bases, with 14 bases remaining between them. CDR3 length: 14 amino acids. The V gene's germline CDR1 is SGHRS and CDR2 YFSETQ.

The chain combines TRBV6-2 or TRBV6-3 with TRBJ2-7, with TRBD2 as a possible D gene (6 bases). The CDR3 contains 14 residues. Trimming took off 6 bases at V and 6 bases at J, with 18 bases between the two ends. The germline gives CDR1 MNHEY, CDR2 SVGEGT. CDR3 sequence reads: CASSDPGLEGEQYF. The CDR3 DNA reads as TGTGCCAGCAGCGATCCGGGACTCGAGGGCGAGCAGTACTTC.

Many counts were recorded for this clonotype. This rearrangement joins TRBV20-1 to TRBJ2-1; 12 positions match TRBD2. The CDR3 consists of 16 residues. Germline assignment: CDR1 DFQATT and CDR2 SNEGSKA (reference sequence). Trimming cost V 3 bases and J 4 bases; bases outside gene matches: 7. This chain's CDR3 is CSASPLAGGRYNEQFF. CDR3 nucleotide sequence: TGCAGTGCTAGCCCCCTAGCGGGGGGGCGGTACAATGAGCAGTTCTTC.

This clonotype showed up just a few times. The CDR3 DNA sequence: TGCAGTGCTAGTTGGGGAGGGCTGGGAGAGACCCAGTACTTC. It codes for CSASWGGLGETQYF. This sequence joins TRBV20-1 and TRBJ2-5; 7 positions match TRBD2. From germline, CDR1 is DFQATT and CDR2 SNEGSKA (reference sequence). The J segment lost 4 bases and the V segment lost 3 bases, leaving 8 bases of the junction unmatched. This CDR3 spans 14 amino acids.

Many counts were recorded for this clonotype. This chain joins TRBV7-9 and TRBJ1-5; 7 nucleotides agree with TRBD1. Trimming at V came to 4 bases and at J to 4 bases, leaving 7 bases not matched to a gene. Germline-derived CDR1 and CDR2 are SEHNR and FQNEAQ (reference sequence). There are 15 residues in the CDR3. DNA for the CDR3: TGTGCCAGCAGCTCCGACAGGGATGGAAATCAGCCCCAGCATTTT. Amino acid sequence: CASSSDRDGNQPQHF. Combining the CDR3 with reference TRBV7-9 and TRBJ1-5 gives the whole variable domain DTGVSQNPRHKITKRGQNVTFRCDPISEHNRLYWYRQTLGQGPEFLTYFQNEAQLEKSRLLSDRFSAERPKGSFSTLEIQRTEQGDSAMYLCASSSDRDGNQPQHFGDGTRLSIL.

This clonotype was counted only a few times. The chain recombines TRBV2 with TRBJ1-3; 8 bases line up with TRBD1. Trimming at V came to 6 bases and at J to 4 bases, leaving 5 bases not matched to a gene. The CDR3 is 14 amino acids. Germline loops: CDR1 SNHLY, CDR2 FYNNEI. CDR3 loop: CASRMTGAGNTIYF. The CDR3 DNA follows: TGTGCCAGCAGAATGACAGGGGCGGGAAACACCATATATTTT.

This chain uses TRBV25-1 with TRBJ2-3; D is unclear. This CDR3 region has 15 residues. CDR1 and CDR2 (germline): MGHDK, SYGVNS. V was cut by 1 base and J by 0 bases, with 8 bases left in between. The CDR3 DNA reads TGTGCCAGCAGTGAATCCGAGGAGAGCACAGATACGCAGTATTTT. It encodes CASSESEESTDTQYF.

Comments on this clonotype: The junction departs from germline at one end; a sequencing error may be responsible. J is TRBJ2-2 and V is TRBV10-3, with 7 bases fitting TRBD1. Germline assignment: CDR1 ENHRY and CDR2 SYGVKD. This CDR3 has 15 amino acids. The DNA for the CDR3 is TGTGCCATCAGCGGACAGGTGATGAACACCGGGGAGCTGTTATTT. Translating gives CAISGQVMNTGELLF.

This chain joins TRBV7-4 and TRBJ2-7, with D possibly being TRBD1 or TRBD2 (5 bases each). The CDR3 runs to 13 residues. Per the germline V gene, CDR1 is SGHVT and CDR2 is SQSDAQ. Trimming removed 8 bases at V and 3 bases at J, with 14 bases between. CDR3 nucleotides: TGTGCCAGCGGCCCCGGGGCCAGCTACGAGCAGTACTTC. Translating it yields CASGPGASYEQYF.

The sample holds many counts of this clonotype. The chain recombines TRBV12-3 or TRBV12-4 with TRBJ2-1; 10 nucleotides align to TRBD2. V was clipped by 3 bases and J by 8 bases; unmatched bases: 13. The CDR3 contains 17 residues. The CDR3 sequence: CASSLLDLAGVSDEQFF. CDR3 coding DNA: TGTGCCAGCAGTTTGCTAGACCTAGCGGGAGTATCGGATGAGCAGTTCTTC.

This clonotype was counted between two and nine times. The CDR3 nucleotides are TGTGCCAGCAGTCCGGGACGGTCTATCTACGAGCAGTACTTC. Protein: CASSPGRSIYEQYF. V is TRBV5-6 and J is TRBJ2-7, with D possibly being TRBD1 or TRBD2 (5 bases each). Trimming took off 5 bases at V and 3 bases at J, with 15 bases between the two ends. CDR3 size: 14 residues. Per the germline V gene, CDR1 is SGHDT and CDR2 is YYEEEE.

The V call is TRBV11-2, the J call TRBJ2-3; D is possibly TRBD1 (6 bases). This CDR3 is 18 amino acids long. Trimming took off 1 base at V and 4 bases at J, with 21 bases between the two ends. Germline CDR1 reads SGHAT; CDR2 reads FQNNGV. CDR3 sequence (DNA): TGTGCCAGCAGCTTAGTGGGTGGACAGACCCAGGTGTCAGATACGCAGTATTTT. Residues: CASSLVGGQTQVSDTQYF.

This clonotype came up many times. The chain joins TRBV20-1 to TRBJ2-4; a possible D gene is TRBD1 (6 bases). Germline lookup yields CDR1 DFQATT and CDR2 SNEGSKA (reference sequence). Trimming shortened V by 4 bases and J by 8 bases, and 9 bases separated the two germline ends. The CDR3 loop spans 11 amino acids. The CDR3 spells CSAKKGDIQYF. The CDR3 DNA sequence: TGCAGTGCTAAGAAGGGGGACATTCAGTACTTC.

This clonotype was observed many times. CDR3 DNA sequence: TGCGCCAGCAGGGACAGGACGGGGGTAGAGGATACGCAGTATTTT. It encodes CASRDRTGVEDTQYF. The chain is built from TRBV5-1 and TRBJ2-3, with D maybe TRBD1 (7 bases). The germline V gene has CDR1 SGHRS and CDR2 YFSETQ. CDR3 length: 15 amino acids. Trimming shortened V by 5 bases and J by 6 bases, and 19 bases separated the two germline ends. The whole variable domain, remainder taken from reference TRBV5-1 and TRBJ2-3, is KAGVTQTPRYLIKTRGQQVTLSCSPISGHRSVSWYQQTPGQGLQFLFEYFSETQRNKGNFPGRFSGRQFSNSRSEMNVSTLELGDSALYLCASRDRTGVEDTQYFGPGTRLTVL.

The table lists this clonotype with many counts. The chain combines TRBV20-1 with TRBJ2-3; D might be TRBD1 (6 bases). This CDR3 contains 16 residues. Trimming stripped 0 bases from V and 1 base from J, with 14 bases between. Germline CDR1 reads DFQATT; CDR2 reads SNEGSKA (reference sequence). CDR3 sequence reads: CSARDLRGWGTDTQYF. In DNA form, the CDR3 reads TGCAGTGCTAGAGATTTGAGGGGGTGGGGCACAGATACGCAGTATTTT.

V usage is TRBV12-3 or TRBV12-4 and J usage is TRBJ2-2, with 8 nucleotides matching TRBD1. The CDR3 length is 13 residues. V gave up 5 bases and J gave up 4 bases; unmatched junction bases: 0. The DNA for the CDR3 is TGTGCCAGCAGTGACAGGGGCACCGGGGAGCTGTTTTTT. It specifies CASSDRGTGELFF.

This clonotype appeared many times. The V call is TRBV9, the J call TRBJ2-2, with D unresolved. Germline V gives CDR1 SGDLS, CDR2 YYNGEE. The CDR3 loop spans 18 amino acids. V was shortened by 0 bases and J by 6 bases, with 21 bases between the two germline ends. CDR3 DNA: TGTGCCAGCAGCGTAGGGTCCGGGCAGGACCCGCTGGCCGGGGAGCTGTTTTTT. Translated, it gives CASSVGSGQDPLAGELFF.

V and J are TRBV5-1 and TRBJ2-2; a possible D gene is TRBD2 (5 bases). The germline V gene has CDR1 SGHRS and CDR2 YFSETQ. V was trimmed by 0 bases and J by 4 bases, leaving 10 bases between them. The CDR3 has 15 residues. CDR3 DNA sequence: TGCGCCAGCAGCTTGGCAGTACGGGGCACCGGGGAGCTGTTTTTT. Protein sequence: CASSLAVRGTGELFF. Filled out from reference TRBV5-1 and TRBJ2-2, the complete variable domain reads KAGVTQTPRYLIKTRGQQVTLSCSPISGHRSVSWYQQTPGQGLQFLFEYFSETQRNKGNFPGRFSGRQFSNSRSEMNVSTLELGDSALYLCASSLAVRGTGELFFGEGSRLTVL.

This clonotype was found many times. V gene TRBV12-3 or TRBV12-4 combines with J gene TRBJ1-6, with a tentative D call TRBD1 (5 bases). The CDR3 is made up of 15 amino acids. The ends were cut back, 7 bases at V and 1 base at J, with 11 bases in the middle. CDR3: CASTDWGSYNSPLHF. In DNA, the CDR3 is TGTGCCAGCACCGATTGGGGGTCCTATAATTCACCCCTCCACTTT.

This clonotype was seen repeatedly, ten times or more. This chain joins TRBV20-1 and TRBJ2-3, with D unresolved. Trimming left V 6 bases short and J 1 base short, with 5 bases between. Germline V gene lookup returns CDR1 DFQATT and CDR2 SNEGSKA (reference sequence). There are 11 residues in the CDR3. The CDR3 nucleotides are TGCAGTGCACACCGCACAGATACGCAGTATTTT. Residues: CSAHRTDTQYF.

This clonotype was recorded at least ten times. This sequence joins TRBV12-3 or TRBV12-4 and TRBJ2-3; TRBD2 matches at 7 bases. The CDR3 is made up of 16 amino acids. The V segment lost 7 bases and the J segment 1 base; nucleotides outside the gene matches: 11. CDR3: CASTTGASGRTDTQYF. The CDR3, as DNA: TGTGCCAGCACCACTGGGGCTAGCGGTCGCACAGATACGCAGTATTTT.

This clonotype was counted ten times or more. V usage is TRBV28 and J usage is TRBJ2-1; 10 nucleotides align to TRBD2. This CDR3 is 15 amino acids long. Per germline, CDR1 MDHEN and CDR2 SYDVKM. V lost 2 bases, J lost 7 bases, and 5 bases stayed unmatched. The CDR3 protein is CASSLLAGVGNEQFF. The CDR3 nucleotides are TGTGCCAGCAGTTTACTAGCGGGAGTAGGAAATGAGCAGTTCTTC.

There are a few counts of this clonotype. CDR3 coding DNA: TGCAGTGCCGAGAAAGGGACATCCGGTAACAATGAGCAGTTCTTC. This gives the protein CSAEKGTSGNNEQFF. V gene TRBV20-1 combines with J gene TRBJ2-1; perhaps TRBD1 as D (6 bases). V lost 6 bases, J lost 5 bases, and 20 bases lay in between. CDR3 length equals 15 residues. Germline values: CDR1 DFQATT, CDR2 SNEGSKA (reference sequence).

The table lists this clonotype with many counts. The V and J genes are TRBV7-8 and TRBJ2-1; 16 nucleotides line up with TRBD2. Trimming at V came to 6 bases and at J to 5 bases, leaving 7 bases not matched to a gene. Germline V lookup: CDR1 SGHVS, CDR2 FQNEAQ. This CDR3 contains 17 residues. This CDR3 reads CASRRSGTSGRDNEQFF. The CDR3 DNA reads TGTGCCAGCAGGCGTTCCGGGACTAGCGGGAGGGACAATGAGCAGTTCTTC.

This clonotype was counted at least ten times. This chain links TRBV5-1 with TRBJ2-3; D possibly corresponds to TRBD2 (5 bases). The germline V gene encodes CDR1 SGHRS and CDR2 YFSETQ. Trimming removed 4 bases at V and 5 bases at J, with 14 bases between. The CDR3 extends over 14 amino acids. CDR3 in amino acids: CASSILEGGDTQYF. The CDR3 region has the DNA TGCGCCAGCAGCATACTAGAAGGAGGAGATACGCAGTATTTT.

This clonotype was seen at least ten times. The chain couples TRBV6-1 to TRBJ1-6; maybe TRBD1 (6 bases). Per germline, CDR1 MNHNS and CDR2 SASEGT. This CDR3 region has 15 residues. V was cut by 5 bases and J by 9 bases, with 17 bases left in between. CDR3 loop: CASSKNKGGRSPLHF. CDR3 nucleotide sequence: TGTGCCAGCAGTAAAAACAAGGGGGGTCGTTCACCCCTCCACTTT.

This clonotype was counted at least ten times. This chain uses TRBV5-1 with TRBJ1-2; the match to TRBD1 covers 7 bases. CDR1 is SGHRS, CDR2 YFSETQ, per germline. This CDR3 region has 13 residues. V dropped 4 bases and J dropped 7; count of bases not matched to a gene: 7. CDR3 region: CASSHGQAGGYTF. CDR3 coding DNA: TGCGCCAGCAGCCATGGACAGGCCGGTGGCTACACCTTC.